The source of this T cell receptor beta chain is a study of blood T cell repertoires in COVID-19. The wider study: Samples representing acute and convalescent COVID-19 were sourced from the United States, Italy and Spain. Sample material is recorded as cDNA or gDNA derived from T cells, B-cell-depleted T cells, or PBMCs.

CDR1 and CDR2 (germline): LGHDT, YNNKEL (reference sequence). V dropped 4 bases and J dropped 6; count of bases not matched to a gene: 17. The CDR3 is 18 residues long. As originally analysed: Amplification with reference gene primers provided the estimates of nucleated cell counts. Method: immunoSEQ multiplex PCR; TCRdb's copy keeps in-frame clones and lacks some. V, J and clone size derive from that table, while D and trimming were established from the DNA sequence. The table lists about 64,000 clones, 65% to 90% of them singletons. This clonotype originated in a man in his fifties or sixties with active COVID-19. The chain employs TRBV3-1 (or the pseudogene TRBV3-2) and TRBJ1-1, with 10 bases matching TRBD1. The source material was peripheral blood. CDR3 sequence (DNA): TGTGCCAGCAGCCTTACCATGGGGGAGACAGGGGGCCGGGCTGAAGCTTTCTTT. It encodes CASSLTMGETGGRAEAFF.